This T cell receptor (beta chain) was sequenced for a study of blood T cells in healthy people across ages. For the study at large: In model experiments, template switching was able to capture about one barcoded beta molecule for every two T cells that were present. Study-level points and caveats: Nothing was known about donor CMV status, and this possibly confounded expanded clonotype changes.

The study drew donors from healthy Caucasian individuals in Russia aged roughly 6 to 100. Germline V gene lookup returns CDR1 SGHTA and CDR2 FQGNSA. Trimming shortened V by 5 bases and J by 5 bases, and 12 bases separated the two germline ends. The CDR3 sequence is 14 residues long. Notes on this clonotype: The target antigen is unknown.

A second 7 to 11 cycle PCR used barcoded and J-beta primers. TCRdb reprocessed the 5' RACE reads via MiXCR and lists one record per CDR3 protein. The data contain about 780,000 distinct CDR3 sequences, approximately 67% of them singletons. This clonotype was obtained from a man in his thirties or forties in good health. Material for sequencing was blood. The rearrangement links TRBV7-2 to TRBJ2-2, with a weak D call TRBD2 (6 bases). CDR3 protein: CASSRDFRTGELFF. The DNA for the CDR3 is TGTGCCAGCAGCCGGGACTTCCGAACCGGGGAGCTGTTTTTT.